This TCR beta chain was obtained from a study of T cell responses to AZD1222 COVID-19 vaccine. The assay was immunoSEQ multiplex PCR, and TCRdb's table has in-frame clones only and misses some. The sample has about 140,000 clones, 92% seen once. Whole-study results and caveats: It was only after the peak T cell response that any repertoires were sampled. The donor group comprised mostly white British people and more females; the analysis possibly underestimated clonal diversity.

The CDR3 is made up of 13 amino acids. Regarding this clone: As yet, its antigen is unknown.

The starting material was peripheral blood, obtained on day 0 of AZD1222 vaccination. The genes are TRBV21-1 and TRBJ2-7; the table's TRBD1 call for D was not verified on the DNA. TRBV21-1 is marked as a pseudogene. The clonotype comes from an adult in good health. The CDR3 nucleotides are TGTGCCAGCAGCAGGGGGCTAAGACACGAGCAGTACTTC. Its protein is CASSRGLRHEQYF.